This TCR beta chain was captured by sequencing in a study of cytomegalovirus exposure and HLA in healthy donors. General study results and limits: As a later analysis revealed, the rate of TCR association differed by HLA locus, with DRB1 most and HLA-C fewest. In most subjects, TCR beta sequences reportedly gave accurate predictions of HLA-A and HLA-B alleles. Later on, analysis showed that most CMV-associated TCR beta chains appeared to be HLA-restricted. A missense variant in DCLRE1C was later tied to TCR beta V- and J-gene trimming.

This clone has a single count. Its matching antigen is unknown. CDR3 size: 21 residues. In germline, CDR1 is LNHNV, CDR2 YYDKDF (reference sequence). Trimming stripped 3 bases from V and 3 bases from J, with 33 bases between. The PCR employed 60 Vbeta primers together with 13 Jbeta primers. TCRdb keeps only in-frame clones here, not all; method: immunoSEQ multiplex PCR. The table shows 100,000 or so clones, with approximately 80% occurring only once. The sequenced sample consisted of PBMCs. The receptor was derived from a man aged 18-30 years in good health and CMV-seronegative. The chain has TRBV15 and TRBJ2-7; D possibly corresponds to TRBD1 (5 bases). The CDR3 is CATSRSDNRVGFVEALYEQYF. Here the CDR3 DNA reads TGTGCCACCAGCAGGTCGGACAATAGGGTAGGATTTGTTGAGGCCCTCTACGAGCAGTACTTC.